The 24 T cell receptor beta chains listed next were all sequenced from one sample in a study of T-cell reconstitution after alpha-beta-depleted transplantation in children. For TCRbeta, the library was prepared with unique molecular identifiers. TCRdb re-derived calls from the PCR reads in MiXCR, one entry per CDR3 protein. The data show almost 400,000 distinct CDR3 sequences, with roughly 22% seen just once and around 3.9% held by the top ten. The sample was PBMCs from the stem cell graft donor, taken from the stem cell graft. The receptors were sampled from a human donor who donated a stem cell graft to a child with acute myeloid leukemia.

This clonotype has a count of ten or more. J is TRBJ2-1 and V is TRBV29-1, with TRBD2 as a possible D gene (6 bases). CDR3 length: 12 amino acids. The germline V gene encodes CDR1 SQVTM and CDR2 ANQGSEA. With 0 bases removed from V and 7 bases from J, the gap between germline ends came to 7 bases. For the CDR3, the DNA is TGCAGCGTTGAAGATCGGGGGAATGAGCAGTTCTTC. Translated, it gives CSVEDRGNEQFF.

For this clonotype: Mismatch with germline at one junction end may stem from a read error. This chain uses TRBV11-2 with TRBJ1-4; possible D gene TRBD1, 5 bases. CDR3 length equals 17 residues. Germline CDR1 is SGHAT and CDR2 is FQNNGV. CDR3 region: CASSLSHRRGSDEKLFF. CDR3 coding DNA: TGTGCCAGCAGCTTATCCCATAGGAGGGGAAGCGATGAAAAACTATTTTTT.

V usage is TRBV18 and J usage is TRBJ2-1; D is undetermined. The germline V gene has CDR1 KGHSH and CDR2 LQKENI. The ends were cut back, 1 base at V and 6 bases at J, with 13 bases in the middle. This CDR3 comprises 15 residues. CDR3 sequence: CASSPQWLGSNEQFF. The CDR3, as DNA: TGTGCCAGCTCACCACAATGGCTAGGATCCAATGAGCAGTTCTTC.

In its sample, this clonotype was seen many times. The chain joins TRBV12-3 or TRBV12-4 to TRBJ1-1, with 7 bases lining up with TRBD1. J was trimmed by 0 bases and V by 5 bases; bases with no gene match: 3. There are 14 residues in the CDR3. The chain's CDR3 is CASSPGQMNTEAFF. DNA for the CDR3: TGTGCCAGCAGTCCGGGACAGATGAACACTGAAGCTTTCTTT.

The chain couples TRBV4-1 to TRBJ1-6; D call uncertain. The V end was cut by 0 bases, the J end by 8 bases, with 11 bases between. Per germline, CDR1 MGHRA and CDR2 YSYEKL. There are 15 residues in the CDR3. The chain's CDR3 is CASSQEARSYSPLHF. DNA of the CDR3: TGCGCCAGCAGCCAAGAGGCCAGGAGCTATTCACCCCTCCACTTT.

This clonotype appeared a few times. V usage is TRBV29-1 and J usage is TRBJ1-1; D not certain. The V end lost 0 bases, the J end lost 1 base, and 15 bases lay between the germline ends. Germline assignment: CDR1 SQVTM and CDR2 ANQGSEA. This CDR3 region has 16 residues. The CDR3 loop is CSVEDDQVWTNTEAFF. The CDR3 region has the DNA TGCAGCGTTGAAGACGACCAGGTGTGGACGAACACTGAAGCTTTCTTT.

V usage is TRBV6-1 and J usage is TRBJ2-1, with 8 bases fitting TRBD2. Germline CDR1 is MNHNS and CDR2 is SASEGT. The V and J ends lost 6 bases and 7 bases, in that order; junction bases with no gene match: 8. CDR3 length equals 14 residues. The CDR3 here is CASSRGRSRNEQFF. The DNA of the CDR3 is TGTGCCAGCAGCCGCGGGAGGTCCAGAAATGAGCAGTTCTTC.

This clonotype was counted ten times or more. This chain joins TRBV6-5 and TRBJ2-3; D gene uncertain. This CDR3 has 16 amino acids. V lost 0 bases, J lost 1 base, and 11 bases lay in between. Looked up from germline, CDR1 is MNHEY and CDR2 is SVGAGI. The CDR3 DNA is TGTGCCAGCAGTTACTCTTCCGGGCTCGGCACAGATACGCAGTATTTT. Translated: CASSYSSGLGTDTQYF.

This clonotype was found many times. V is TRBV5-1 and J is TRBJ1-1; 8 nucleotides line up with TRBD1. The V gene's germline CDR1 is SGHRS and CDR2 YFSETQ. The length of the CDR3 is 14 residues. Trimming cost V 3 bases and J 5 bases; bases outside gene matches: 6. The chain's CDR3 is CASSWGQAGTEAFF. CDR3 sequence (DNA): TGCGCCAGCAGCTGGGGACAGGCAGGGACTGAAGCTTTCTTT.

This clonotype was recorded a few times. The CDR3 DNA reads TGTGCCAGCAGTTCCCGGACTCTCGACGAGCAGTACTTC. This sequence encodes CASSSRTLDEQYF. This chain joins TRBV6-5 and TRBJ2-7; TRBD2 might be the D (5 bases). V was cut by 4 bases and J by 5 bases, with 12 bases left in between. Germline values: CDR1 MNHEY, CDR2 SVGAGI. The CDR3 consists of 13 residues.

The table lists this clonotype with a few counts. The chain joins TRBV29-1 to TRBJ2-1, with D possibly being TRBD1 or TRBD2 (5 bases each). Germline values: CDR1 SQVTM, CDR2 ANQGSEA. Trimming shortened V by 4 bases and J by 7 bases, and 20 bases separated the two germline ends. There are 15 residues in the CDR3. Written as DNA, the CDR3 is TGCAGCGTTGTTCGGGACCCCGAACCTCCTAATGAGCAGTTCTTC. Its protein product is CSVVRDPEPPNEQFF.

This clonotype has ten or more counts. This rearrangement joins TRBV29-1 to TRBJ2-5, with TRBD2 identical over 7 bases. V lost 6 bases to trimming and J lost 1 base; unmatched junction nucleotides: 2. The CDR3 is 12 residues long. The germline gives CDR1 SQVTM, CDR2 ANQGSEA. The CDR3 DNA is TGCAGCGTAGGGAGGGCCCAAGAGACCCAGTACTTC. Translation: CSVGRAQETQYF.

This clonotype was picked up a small number of times. V and J are TRBV20-1 and TRBJ2-3, with D maybe TRBD2 (6 bases). CDR1 DFQATT and CDR2 SNEGSKA come from the germline V gene (reference sequence). The CDR3 totals 14 residues. V was cut by 5 bases and J by 5 bases, with 17 bases left in between. CDR3 loop: CSAGGSVLGDTQYF. CDR3 sequence (DNA): TGCAGTGCTGGAGGGTCGGTCCTCGGAGATACGCAGTATTTT.

The chain uses TRBV5-1 and TRBJ1-5; perhaps TRBD1 as D (5 bases). The CDR3 has 15 amino acids. Per germline, CDR1 SGHRS and CDR2 YFSETQ. Trimming removed 0 bases from V and 7 bases from J, with 14 bases in between. CDR3 sequence: CASSLEGGEGQPQHF. DNA of the CDR3: TGCGCCAGCAGCTTGGAAGGCGGGGAGGGGCAGCCCCAGCATTTT.

The V call is TRBV20-1, the J call TRBJ2-7; tentative D call: TRBD2 (6 bases). The CDR3 has 15 residues. V was trimmed by 2 bases and J by 0 bases, leaving 14 bases between them. Germline CDR1 reads DFQATT; CDR2 reads SNEGSKA (reference sequence). Here the CDR3 reads CSARPGGASSYEQYF. CDR3 nucleotides: TGCAGTGCTAGACCTGGCGGGGCGAGCTCCTACGAGCAGTACTTC.

In this sample, this clonotype turned up a few times. The CDR3 coding sequence is TGTGCCAGCAGCCAAGTAAAGGGGGTGAACACTGAAGCTTTCTTT. Its protein product is CASSQVKGVNTEAFF. The chain carries TRBV14 and TRBJ1-1; maybe TRBD1 (6 bases). This CDR3 contains 15 residues. V lost 1 base and J lost 0, with 9 bases in between. CDR1 and CDR2 from the germline V gene are SGHDN and FVKESK.

This chain uses TRBV12-3 or TRBV12-4 with TRBJ1-2; D gene unclear. The CDR3 contains 11 residues. V lost 8 bases to trimming and J lost 8 bases, with 12 bases between them. The CDR3 coding sequence is TGTGCCAGCGCGGGATTCTTCGGCTACACCTTC. Translated: CASAGFFGYTF.

This clonotype appeared a few times. J is TRBJ1-1 and V is TRBV29-1; no clear D. V lost 3 bases and J lost 3, with 8 bases in between. The germline V gene encodes CDR1 SQVTM and CDR2 ANQGSEA. The CDR3 is 12 amino acids. The DNA of the CDR3 is TGCAGCGTTGAGCCACTCGACACTGAAGCTTTCTTT. Amino acid sequence: CSVEPLDTEAFF.

There are many counts of this clonotype. The chain employs TRBV12-3 or TRBV12-4 and TRBJ2-6, with D unclear. Trimming stripped 3 bases from V and 0 bases from J, with 6 bases between. The length of the CDR3 is 15 residues. CDR3 loop: CASSFGLSGANVLTF. DNA of the CDR3: TGTGCCAGCAGTTTCGGTCTCTCTGGGGCCAACGTCCTGACTTTC.

This clonotype was picked up many times. The chain employs TRBV29-1 and TRBJ2-1; D is possibly TRBD1 or TRBD2 (5 bases each). Trimming took off 3 bases at V and 8 bases at J, with 11 bases between the two ends. The CDR3 contains 12 residues. The V gene's germline CDR1 is SQVTM and CDR2 ANQGSEA. The CDR3 region is CSVERGSDEQFF. In nucleotides, the CDR3 is TGCAGCGTTGAGAGGGGTAGCGATGAGCAGTTCTTC.

Comment on this clonotype: One junction end does not reproduce the germline sequence, and a read error may be involved. The chain is built from TRBV6-2 or TRBV6-3 and TRBJ2-6, with 7 positions matching TRBD1. The CDR3 contains 18 residues. Per the germline V gene, CDR1 is MNHEY and CDR2 is SVGEGT. The CDR3 DNA sequence: TGTGCCAGCAGCCTTACAGGGGAACCTCTCTCTTGGGCCAACGTCCTGACTTTC. It is translated as CASSLTGEPLSWANVLTF.

This clonotype was counted only a few times. This sequence joins TRBV5-1 and TRBJ1-4; 7 bases line up with TRBD1. Per the germline V gene, CDR1 is SGHRS and CDR2 is YFSETQ. There are 15 residues in the CDR3. V was pared by 4 bases and J by 1 base, with 4 bases of the junction left unmatched. The CDR3 loop reads CASSGNRGTNEKLFF. The CDR3 DNA sequence: TGCGCCAGCAGCGGGAACAGGGGAACTAATGAAAAACTGTTTTTT.

The chain couples TRBV28 to TRBJ2-7, with D perhaps matching TRBD2 (5 bases). There are 14 residues in the CDR3. V lost 5 bases and J lost 0, with 11 bases in between. CDR1 is MDHEN, CDR2 SYDVKM, per germline. The CDR3 spells CASSVTGISYEQYF. CDR3 DNA: TGTGCCAGCAGTGTCACCGGGATCTCCTACGAGCAGTACTTC.

In its sample, this clonotype was seen a few times. The chain is built from TRBV28 and TRBJ1-5, with TRBD1 matching over 7 bases. This CDR3 spans 17 amino acids. The V gene end was trimmed by 4 bases and the J gene end by 0 bases; junction bases not matched to a gene: 9. Germline V gives CDR1 MDHEN, CDR2 SYDVKM. Here the CDR3 reads CASSSNRQGYSNQPQHF. The CDR3 DNA reads TGTGCCAGCAGTTCAAATCGACAGGGATATAGCAATCAGCCCCAGCATTTT.